These 17 T cell receptor beta chains came from one sample sequenced in a study of post-analysis software for immune sequencing data. Study-level results: Patients carried 4 or 5 TRBV segments more frequently than controls did, and TRBV5-6, TRBV5-1 and TRBV20-1 were among them.

These receptors have no identified antigens. Every TCR beta cDNA library bore unique molecular identifiers. MiXCR, applied by TCRdb to the PCR reads, yields one record per CDR3 protein. The sample lists roughly 670,000 distinct CDR3 sequences, 55% to 60% seen once, with around 11% in the top ten. Sequenced input: blood. These receptors were taken from a girl aged 2 to 9 with multiple sclerosis.

The gene calls are TRBV4-3 and TRBJ1-1; 7 bases match TRBD1. Germline V CDR1 and CDR2: LGHNA, YSLEER. The ends lost 4 bases at V and 10 bases at J; junction bases unmatched: 9. The CDR3 spans 13 residues. CDR3 nucleotide sequence: TGCGCCAGCAGCCCACGGACAGGCGGGGGAGCTTTCTTT. The encoded protein is CASSPRTGGGAFF.

This clonotype has just a few counts. The V and J genes are TRBV3-1 and TRBJ2-6; unclear D gene. V was shortened by 0 bases and J by 4 bases, with 7 bases between the two germline ends. The CDR3 runs to 15 residues. CDR1 LGHDT and CDR2 YNNKEL come from the germline V gene (reference sequence). Here the CDR3 DNA reads TGTGCCAGCAGCCAAGACGCCCGCGGGGCCAACGTCCTGACTTTC. Protein product: CASSQDARGANVLTF.

J is TRBJ2-3 and V is TRBV3-1; 9 nucleotides agree with TRBD1. The CDR3 length is 18 residues. Trimming cost V 4 bases and J 3 bases; bases outside gene matches: 14. Germline V gene sequence: CDR1 LGHDT, CDR2 YNNKEL (reference sequence). CDR3 sequence: CASSPDHPGQGVTDTQYF. Here the CDR3 DNA reads TGTGCCAGCAGCCCCGACCATCCGGGACAGGGTGTGACAGATACGCAGTATTTT.

The rearrangement links TRBV7-6 to TRBJ2-1, with 8 bases that match TRBD1. CDR3 length equals 15 residues. Germline V lookup: CDR1 SGHVS, CDR2 FNYEAQ. V was clipped by 4 bases and J by 3 bases; unmatched bases: 5. CDR3 in DNA: TGTGCCAGCAGCTGGGGGACAGGCTACTACAATGAGCAGTTCTTC. Translated, it gives CASSWGTGYYNEQFF.

This clonotype was counted a few times. V gene TRBV29-1 combines with J gene TRBJ2-1; D is unclear. The CDR3 runs to 14 residues. Germline V gene sequence: CDR1 SQVTM, CDR2 ANQGSEA. V shed 6 bases and J shed 0 bases, with 12 bases lying between them. Written as DNA, the CDR3 is TGCAGCGTACCGAAGCAATTCTCCTACAATGAGCAGTTCTTC. It yields the protein CSVPKQFSYNEQFF.

The rearrangement joins TRBV7-2 to TRBJ2-5; the D is unclear. This CDR3 has 14 residues. V was clipped by 4 bases and J by 2 bases, with 11 bases between them. The germline CDR1 and CDR2 sequences are SGHTA and FQGNSA. The CDR3 bases are TGTGCCAGCAGCTCAGGTGGATGGCAAGAGACCCAGTACTTC. Amino acids: CASSSGGWQETQYF.

The rearrangement uses TRBV5-5 and TRBJ1-5; D is undetermined. V was clipped by 2 bases and J by 0 bases, with 15 bases between them. The length of the CDR3 is 17 residues. Germline CDR1 is SGHKS and CDR2 is YYEKEE (reference sequence). The DNA of the CDR3 is TGTGCCAGCAGCTTACGAGGGTCCCTTGATAGCAATCAGCCCCAGCATTTT. Protein product: CASSLRGSLDSNQPQHF.

V usage is TRBV29-1 and J usage is TRBJ2-1; 7 nucleotides match TRBD1. The germline gives CDR1 SQVTM, CDR2 ANQGSEA. V lost 6 bases, J lost 7 bases, and 9 bases stayed unmatched. The CDR3 has 13 amino acids. This CDR3 is CSVNRDSKNEQFF. CDR3 DNA: TGCAGCGTGAACCGGGACAGTAAAAATGAGCAGTTCTTC.

The chain joins TRBV20-1 to TRBJ1-1; 7 bases map to TRBD1. The V gene's germline CDR1 is DFQATT and CDR2 SNEGSKA (reference sequence). After removal of 5 bases from V and 6 bases from J, the junction contained 12 bases not matched to a gene. The CDR3 has 14 amino acids. CDR3 protein: CSAPRGQDDSEAFF. The CDR3 DNA is TGCAGTGCTCCCCGTGGACAGGACGATTCTGAAGCTTTCTTT.

The V and J genes are TRBV12-3 or TRBV12-4 and TRBJ2-1; a possible D gene is TRBD2 (5 bases). The V end lost 4 bases, the J end lost 8 bases, and 15 bases lay between the germline ends. This CDR3 is built from 14 residues. The CDR3 loop is CASSSEGIRDEQFF. DNA for the CDR3: TGTGCCAGCAGTTCAGAGGGCATACGGGATGAGCAGTTCTTC.

V gene TRBV20-1 combines with J gene TRBJ2-5; 10 positions agree with TRBD2. V trimming: 6 bases; J trimming: 4 bases; junction bases outside the gene matches: 14. Germline values: CDR1 DFQATT, CDR2 SNEGSKA (reference sequence). The CDR3 is 16 residues long. The CDR3 coding sequence is TGCAGTGCCAGAAGCCTAGCGGGAGTTTTAGGAGAGACCCAGTACTTC. Translated: CSARSLAGVLGETQYF.

The rearrangement joins TRBV7-2 to TRBJ2-7; D remains ambiguous. Germline V lookup: CDR1 SGHTA, CDR2 FQGNSA. The CDR3 contains 12 residues. V lost 2 bases and J 7 bases, leaving 9 bases between the germline ends. CDR3 amino acids: CASSLTRNEQYF. In nucleotides, the CDR3 is TGTGCCAGCAGCTTAACGAGAAATGAGCAGTACTTC.

In this sample, this clonotype turned up once. The CDR3 loop reads CSAAGTGAPGTHLNEQFF. The CDR3 DNA reads TGCAGTGCTGCCGGGACAGGGGCCCCCGGGACTCATCTCAATGAGCAGTTCTTC. The rearrangement links TRBV20-1 to TRBJ2-1; 10 nucleotides line up with TRBD1. The germline V gene encodes CDR1 DFQATT and CDR2 SNEGSKA (reference sequence). The CDR3 extends over 18 amino acids. The junction had 19 bases not matched to a gene; V was cut back by 5 bases and J by 6 bases.

This clonotype was picked up many times. This CDR3 reads CAIQSGYEQYF. CDR3 coding DNA: TGTGCCATCCAGAGTGGCTACGAGCAGTACTTC. The V gene is TRBV10-3, the J gene TRBJ2-7; D remains ambiguous. CDR1 and CDR2 (germline): ENHRY, SYGVKD. The CDR3 spans 11 residues. Trimming stripped 8 bases from V and 3 bases from J, with 8 bases between.

The V and J genes are TRBV12-3 or TRBV12-4 and TRBJ1-2; 8 nucleotides line up with TRBD1. V dropped 5 bases and J dropped 4; count of bases not matched to a gene: 3. The CDR3 consists of 13 residues. Here the CDR3 reads CASSIGTGYGYTF. In DNA, the CDR3 is TGTGCCAGCAGTATCGGGACAGGCTATGGCTACACCTTC.

This clonotype showed up just a few times. The rearrangement joins TRBV12-3 or TRBV12-4 to TRBJ2-7; D tentatively fits TRBD1 or TRBD2 (7 bases each). CDR3 length: 15 residues. Trimming removed 4 bases from V and 0 bases from J, with 13 bases in between. The CDR3 nucleotides are TGTGCCAGCAGTTGGGGGGGACAGAGCTCCTACGAGCAGTACTTC. Residues: CASSWGGQSSYEQYF.

The chain employs TRBV7-9 and TRBJ2-1; D is uncertain. The germline CDR1 and CDR2 sequences are SEHNR and FQNEAQ (reference sequence). The ends were cut back, 5 bases at V and 6 bases at J, with 11 bases in the middle. The CDR3 length is 13 residues. The CDR3 bases are TGTGCCAGCAGCCCCCTAGGGCCCAATGAGCAGTTCTTC. Amino acids: CASSPLGPNEQFF.